This T cell receptor beta chain comes out of a study of memory CD4+ T cells and cytomegalovirus serostatus. About the research overall: Healthy Belgian adult donors included nine or ten CMV-positive and approximately 25 CMV-negative people.

Single viable CD3+CD4+CD8-CD45RO+ cells were sorted as the memory CD4+ T cells. Germline V gene data show CDR1 as MNHEY and CDR2 as SVGAGI. CDR3 length: 13 amino acids. The trim removed 4 bases at V and 5 bases at J, leaving 4 bases unmatched. Measured with immunoSEQ multiplex PCR; TCRdb has only the in-frame clones, and not every one. The sample lists about 92,000 clones; 75% to 85% were seen once. The clonotype was recovered from an adult in good health and CMV-seropositive. What was sequenced was memory CD4+ T cells from blood. The rearrangement links TRBV6-5 to TRBJ1-2; 7 bases are shared with TRBD1. The CDR3 DNA reads as TGTGCCAGCAGTTTCGGACAGGAGTATGGCTACACCTTC. Translated, it gives CASSFGQEYGYTF.